The rows below give T cell receptor beta chains drawn from one sample of a study of CD8 T cells in ankylosing spondylitis. TCRdb independently ran MiXCR on the 5' RACE reads; one entry per CDR3 protein. The table includes hundreds of thousands of distinct CDR3 sequences, around 19% detected once. Sequenced: blood, either unsorted or a sorted T cell fraction (not recorded which). The source of these receptors is a male donor with ankylosing spondylitis or in good health (not recorded which). Each CDR3 is given with its conserved first and last residue. Each record gives: V gene, clone size, J gene, D gene, CDR3 protein, CDR3 DNA. A D gene is named only where the DNA matches it firmly. Rows may omit the clone size; those that give it use once, few, many or a size class.

v_gene: TRBV3-1
abundance: .
j_gene: TRBJ2-1
d_gene: .
CDR3aa: CASSQGQERLEQFF
CDR3nt: TGTGCCAGCAGCCAAGGACAGGAGCGACTTGAGCAGTTCTTC

v_gene: TRBV20-1
abundance: many
j_gene: TRBJ1-1
d_gene: .
CDR3aa: CSAREVTEAFF
CDR3nt: TGCAGTGCTAGGGAGGTGACTGAAGCTTTCTTT

v_gene: TRBV28
abundance: .
j_gene: TRBJ2-2
d_gene: TRBD2
CDR3aa: CASITSGANTGELFF
CDR3nt: TGTGCCAGCATTACTAGCGGGGCGAACACCGGGGAGCTGTTTTTT

v_gene: TRBV6-1
abundance: many
j_gene: TRBJ1-5
d_gene: .
CDR3aa: CASRREGNQPQHF
CDR3nt: TGTGCCAGCCGGAGAGAAGGCAATCAGCCCCAGCATTTT

v_gene: TRBV5-6
abundance: .
j_gene: TRBJ1-5
d_gene: .
CDR3aa: CASSLLGRGEVNQPQHF
CDR3nt: TGTGCCAGCAGCTTGCTGGGCAGGGGCGAGGTCAATCAGCCCCAGCATTTT

v_gene: TRBV20-1
abundance: .
j_gene: TRBJ1-6
d_gene: TRBD1
CDR3aa: CSVPEQGAANSPLHF
CDR3nt: TGCAGTGTTCCTGAACAGGGGGCGGCGAATTCACCCCTCCACTTT

v_gene: TRBV6-5
abundance: few
j_gene: TRBJ2-2
d_gene: TRBD2
CDR3aa: CASSYTSGRAGELFF
CDR3nt: TGTGCCAGCAGTTATACTAGCGGGAGGGCCGGGGAGCTGTTTTTT

v_gene: TRBV28
abundance: .
j_gene: TRBJ2-4
d_gene: .
CDR3aa: CASSRAAVLAKNIQYF
CDR3nt: TGTGCCAGCAGCCGGGCGGCCGTACTAGCCAAAAACATTCAGTACTTC

v_gene: TRBV20-1
abundance: few
j_gene: TRBJ2-3
d_gene: TRBD2
CDR3aa: CSATSTSGGATDTQYF
CDR3nt: TGCAGTGCTACCTCCACGAGCGGGGGGGCCACAGATACGCAGTATTTT

v_gene: TRBV27
abundance: .
j_gene: TRBJ2-3
d_gene: .
CDR3aa: CASSLGRRGLLDTQYF
CDR3nt: TGTGCCAGCAGCCTTGGGCGGAGGGGCCTTCTGGATACGCAGTATTTT

v_gene: TRBV5-1
abundance: few
j_gene: TRBJ2-5
d_gene: .
CDR3aa: CASSFLGMRQETQYF
CDR3nt: TGCGCCAGCAGCTTTCTAGGGATGAGGCAAGAGACCCAGTACTTC

v_gene: TRBV7-9
abundance: .
j_gene: TRBJ1-1
d_gene: .
CDR3aa: CASSAEERNTEAFF
CDR3nt: TGTGCCAGCAGCGCAGAGGAGAGGAACACTGAAGCTTTCTTT

v_gene: TRBV2
abundance: few
j_gene: TRBJ1-2
d_gene: TRBD1
CDR3aa: CASLGRDSPLYGYTF
CDR3nt: TGTGCCAGCCTAGGCCGGGACAGCCCGTTATATGGCTACACCTTC

v_gene: TRBV20-1
abundance: once
j_gene: TRBJ2-1
d_gene: .
CDR3aa: CSARPELKQFF
CDR3nt: TGCAGTGCTAGACCTGAACTAAAGCAGTTCTTC

v_gene: TRBV20-1
abundance: many
j_gene: TRBJ2-5
d_gene: TRBD1
CDR3aa: CSARDRQGAETQYF
CDR3nt: TGCAGTGCTAGAGATCGACAGGGGGCGGAGACCCAGTACTTC

v_gene: TRBV29-1
abundance: many
j_gene: TRBJ2-1
d_gene: .
CDR3aa: CSVDEGPSNEQFF
CDR3nt: TGCAGCGTTGACGAAGGGCCTTCCAATGAGCAGTTCTTC

v_gene: TRBV7-3
abundance: .
j_gene: TRBJ2-1
d_gene: TRBD2
CDR3aa: CASSLTRTSGRVLYNEQFF
CDR3nt: TGTGCCAGCAGCTTAACGAGGACTAGCGGGAGGGTTTTATACAATGAGCAGTTCTTC

v_gene: TRBV12-3/TRBV12-4
abundance: .
j_gene: TRBJ2-4
d_gene: .
CDR3aa: CASSLGTGPSDF
CDR3nt: TGTGCCAGCAGTTTAGGGACTGGACCTTCGGACTTC

v_gene: TRBV15
abundance: .
j_gene: TRBJ1-4
d_gene: TRBD1
CDR3aa: CATRTGGNEKLFF
CDR3nt: TGTGCCACAAGGACAGGGGGTAATGAAAAACTGTTTTTT

v_gene: TRBV20-1
abundance: few
j_gene: TRBJ1-5
d_gene: .
CDR3aa: CSAINPEGNQPQHF
CDR3nt: TGCAGTGCTATAAATCCAGAGGGCAATCAGCCCCAGCATTTT